This entry lists 24 T cell receptor beta chains sequenced from one sample in a study of blood T cells in healthy people across ages. A second roughly 6 to 11 cycle PCR used barcoded and J-beta primers. TCRdb re-called the 5' RACE reads with MiXCR, one entry per CDR3 protein. Of almost 800,000 distinct CDR3 sequences in the sample, roughly 64% are singletons; the top ten hold about 20%. Sequencing was carried out using blood. These receptors were taken from a man aged 25 to 45 in good health.

This clonotype turned up a few times. J is TRBJ1-1 and V is TRBV4-1, with a possible D match to TRBD1 (6 bases). The germline CDR1 and CDR2 sequences are MGHRA and YSYEKL. V gave up 1 base and J gave up 1 base, with 10 bases separating them. The CDR3 consists of 15 residues. CDR3 bases: TGCGCCAGCAGCCAAGGCAGGGGAAGGAACACTGAAGCTTTCTTT. Its translation: CASSQGRGRNTEAFF.

This clonotype showed up just once. The chain joins TRBV2 to TRBJ2-5; 14 bases match TRBD2. The junction had 22 bases not matched to a gene; V was cut back by 5 bases and J by 11 bases. Germline CDR1 reads SNHLY; CDR2 reads FYNNEI. The CDR3 runs to 19 residues. CDR3 in amino acids: CASSRPLTSGGAFADEQYF. For the CDR3, the DNA is TGTGCCAGCAGTAGGCCGTTGACTAGCGGGGGGGCCTTTGCCGATGAGCAGTACTTC.

The V call is TRBV6-2 or TRBV6-3, the J call TRBJ1-1; no clear D gene. CDR1 is MNHEY and CDR2 is SVGEGT in the germline V gene. Trimming shortened V by 5 bases and J by 4 bases, and 11 bases separated the two germline ends. There are 13 residues in the CDR3. For the CDR3, the DNA is TGTGCCAGCAGTACCAACTGGGGCACTGAAGCTTTCTTT. Amino acids: CASSTNWGTEAFF.

CDR3 sequence: CASRRPDRAYEQYF. CDR3 bases: TGTGCCAGCAGGCGACCGGACAGAGCCTACGAGCAGTACTTC. The chain links TRBV6-5 to TRBJ2-7; the D gene is possibly TRBD1 (6 bases). CDR1 is MNHEY, CDR2 SVGAGI, per germline. The germline V and J ends were trimmed by 6 bases and 2 bases, with 14 bases remaining between them. The CDR3 consists of 14 residues.

The chain combines TRBV7-2 with TRBJ2-7; D is perhaps TRBD2 (6 bases). This CDR3 is built from 16 residues. The germline V and J ends were trimmed by 1 base and 3 bases, with 16 bases remaining between them. The germline CDR1 and CDR2 sequences are SGHTA and FQGNSA. CDR3 loop: CASSLGGIGFYYEQYF. CDR3 DNA: TGTGCCAGCAGCTTAGGCGGGATCGGATTTTACTACGAGCAGTACTTC.

DNA for the CDR3: TGCAGTGCTACGCCGGGACAGGCATATCGCGAGCAGTACTTC. Translated, it gives CSATPGQAYREQYF. The chain uses TRBV20-1 and TRBJ2-4; 8 bases are shared with TRBD1. The DNA end is a closer match to TRBJ2-7, so the J assignment may be wrong. This CDR3 comprises 14 residues. Germline V gene data show CDR1 as DFQATT and CDR2 as SNEGSKA (reference sequence).

The chain couples TRBV20-1 to TRBJ1-6; 10 nucleotides align to TRBD1. CDR3 length: 13 residues. CDR1 is DFQATT, CDR2 SNEGSKA, per germline (reference sequence). With V trimmed by 3 bases and J by 8 bases, 1 base remained unmatched. The CDR3 here is CSARGTGDSPLHF. In nucleotides, the CDR3 is TGCAGTGCTAGGGGGACAGGGGATTCACCCCTCCACTTT.

The CDR3 DNA reads TGTGCCAGCGCAGCAGGGTTCACAGATACGCAGTATTTT. It encodes CASAAGFTDTQYF. The V gene is TRBV6-1, the J gene TRBJ2-3, with TRBD1 as a possible D gene (5 bases). Germline CDR1 MNHNS, CDR2 SASEGT. Trimming stripped 8 bases from V and 2 bases from J, with 11 bases between. This CDR3 is built from 13 residues.

This clonotype was detected only a few times. The rearrangement joins TRBV15 to TRBJ2-5, with D maybe TRBD2 (5 bases). From germline, CDR1 is LNHNV and CDR2 YYDKDF (reference sequence). V lost 0 bases to trimming and J lost 5 bases, with 13 bases between them. The CDR3 sequence is 15 residues long. The CDR3 protein is CATSRDSWLAETQYF. The CDR3 DNA follows: TGTGCCACCAGCAGAGATTCTTGGCTAGCCGAGACCCAGTACTTC.

The chain has TRBV7-2 and TRBJ1-2; D is unresolved. V was shortened by 2 bases and J by 4 bases, with 8 bases between the two germline ends. Germline CDR1 and CDR2: SGHTA and FQGNSA. The CDR3 covers 13 residues. The CDR3: CASSLNFGYGYTF. DNA of the CDR3: TGTGCCAGCAGCTTAAATTTTGGCTATGGCTACACCTTC.

For this clonotype: Relative to the germline gene, one junction end is altered; a read error may explain this. The chain employs TRBV7-6 and TRBJ2-1; the match to TRBD2 covers 7 bases. The CDR3 has 15 amino acids. CDR1 and CDR2 (germline): SGHVS, FNYEAQ. The CDR3 loop is CASSLIGGGYSEQFF. The CDR3 nucleotides read TGTGCCAGCAGCTTAATAGGCGGGGGTTACAGTGAGCAGTTCTTC.

This clonotype was recorded at least ten times. A read error may account for a junction end that differs from germline. The chain combines TRBV5-1 with TRBJ2-7, with 10 bases aligning to TRBD1. CDR1 and CDR2 (germline): SGHRS, YFSETQ. This CDR3 comprises 14 residues. The CDR3: CASSLAGQGYEQYF. CDR3 bases: TGTGCCAGCAGCTTAGCGGGACAGGGGTACGAGCAGTACTTC.

Written as DNA, the CDR3 is TGTGCCAGCAGGTCACCGGGACGGAGGTACGAGCAGTACTTC. This codes for CASRSPGRRYEQYF. The chain has TRBV9 and TRBJ2-7; D could derive from TRBD1 or TRBD2 (5 bases each). V was pared by 5 bases and J by 4 bases, with 16 bases between. Germline loops: CDR1 SGDLS, CDR2 YYNGEE. This CDR3 comprises 14 residues.

The V call is TRBV19, the J call TRBJ2-1; 7 bases fit TRBD1. The CDR3 is made up of 13 amino acids. Germline V gives CDR1 LNHDA, CDR2 SQIVND (reference sequence). V was pared by 4 bases and J by 7 bases, with 4 bases of the junction left unmatched. CDR3 loop: CASSTTGRNEQFF. Here the CDR3 DNA reads TGTGCCAGTAGTACGACAGGGAGAAATGAGCAGTTCTTC.

This clonotype was seen a handful of times. This chain uses TRBV6-2 or TRBV6-3 with TRBJ1-2, with 7 positions matching TRBD1. This CDR3 has 13 amino acids. CDR1 is MNHEY and CDR2 is SVGEGT in the germline V gene. V trimming: 6 bases; J trimming: 3 bases; junction bases outside the gene matches: 4. The CDR3 protein is CASSETGDYGYTF. In DNA, the CDR3 is TGTGCCAGCAGCGAAACAGGGGACTATGGCTACACCTTC.

The V gene is TRBV6-6, the J gene TRBJ2-7, with D possibly matching TRBD2 (6 bases). From germline, CDR1 is MNHNY and CDR2 SVGAGI (reference sequence). The V end was cut by 8 bases, the J end by 2 bases, with 19 bases between. The CDR3 covers 15 residues. The CDR3 sequence is CASGPGVLATYEQYF. The CDR3 nucleotides are TGTGCCAGCGGACCGGGGGTTCTGGCCACCTACGAGCAGTACTTC.

Concerning this clonotype itself: Compared with germline, one end of the junction differs, possibly owing to a read error. This chain connects TRBV6-5 to TRBJ2-7, with D tentatively TRBD2 (6 bases). The CDR3 has 13 amino acids. Germline V gene lookup returns CDR1 MNHEY and CDR2 SVGAGI. This chain's CDR3 is CACRDSGSYEQYF. The CDR3 nucleotides are TGTGCCTGCAGGGACTCTGGGAGTTACGAGCAGTACTTC.

This sequence joins TRBV3-1 and TRBJ2-3; D remains unclear. Trimming removed 5 bases from V and 5 bases from J, with 20 bases in between. This CDR3 comprises 16 residues. Per the germline V gene, CDR1 is LGHDT and CDR2 is YNNKEL (reference sequence). The CDR3 bases are TGTGCCAGCAGCTCCCCGTGGGTGGGCGGCCAAGATACGCAGTATTTT. Its protein product is CASSSPWVGGQDTQYF.

The genes are TRBV5-1 and TRBJ1-1; 7 bases match TRBD1. Germline CDR1 reads SGHRS; CDR2 reads YFSETQ. The CDR3 runs to 16 residues. The V gene end was trimmed by 2 bases and the J gene end by 2 bases; junction bases not matched to a gene: 9. As DNA, the CDR3 is TGCGCCAGCAGCTTCGGACCGGGACAGACAAACACTGAAGCTTTCTTT. Encoded protein: CASSFGPGQTNTEAFF.

This clonotype was seen only once. The chain recombines TRBV24-1 with TRBJ2-5, with a tentative D call TRBD2 (6 bases). The J call is uncertain, as TRBJ2-7 better fits the DNA end. CDR1 is KGHDR and CDR2 is SFDVKD in the germline V gene. This CDR3 has 14 amino acids. The CDR3 sequence: CATSTAGRSHEQYF. CDR3 DNA sequence: TGTGCCACCAGTACGGCGGGAAGGAGCCACGAGCAGTACTTC.

The count of this clonotype is one. CDR3 residues: CAISEGDFATNEKLFF. The CDR3 DNA reads as TGTGCCATCAGTGAGGGGGATTTTGCAACTAATGAAAAACTGTTTTTT. The chain combines TRBV10-3 with TRBJ1-4; D is uncertain. This CDR3 has 16 amino acids. Germline V CDR1 and CDR2: ENHRY, SYGVKD. The V end lost 2 bases, the J end lost 0 bases, and 10 bases lay between the germline ends.

J is TRBJ1-2 and V is TRBV29-1; D is unresolved. CDR3 size: 11 residues. Germline V lookup: CDR1 SQVTM, CDR2 ANQGSEA. Trimming stripped 7 bases from V and 8 bases from J, with 14 bases between. CDR3 sequence reads: CSAWAPEGYTF. The CDR3 DNA reads as TGCAGCGCCTGGGCTCCTGAGGGCTACACCTTC.

The chain recombines TRBV13 with TRBJ2-4; 9 nucleotides align to TRBD1. Germline V CDR1 and CDR2: PRHDT, FYEKMQ (reference sequence). V was clipped by 5 bases and J by 13 bases; unmatched bases: 9. CDR3 length: 13 residues. For the CDR3, the DNA is TGTGCCAGCAGCCGCGGGACAGGGAGGGAGCAGTACTTC. Its protein is CASSRGTGREQYF.

In the case of this clonotype: Compared with germline, one end of the junction differs, possibly owing to a read error. The chain joins TRBV2 to TRBJ1-3, with D maybe TRBD1 (6 bases). The CDR3 has 11 residues. CDR1 and CDR2 (germline): SNHLY, FYNNEI. CDR3 region: CASKGGDTRYF. The CDR3 region has the DNA TGTGCCAGCAAGGGTGGGGACACCAGATATTTT.